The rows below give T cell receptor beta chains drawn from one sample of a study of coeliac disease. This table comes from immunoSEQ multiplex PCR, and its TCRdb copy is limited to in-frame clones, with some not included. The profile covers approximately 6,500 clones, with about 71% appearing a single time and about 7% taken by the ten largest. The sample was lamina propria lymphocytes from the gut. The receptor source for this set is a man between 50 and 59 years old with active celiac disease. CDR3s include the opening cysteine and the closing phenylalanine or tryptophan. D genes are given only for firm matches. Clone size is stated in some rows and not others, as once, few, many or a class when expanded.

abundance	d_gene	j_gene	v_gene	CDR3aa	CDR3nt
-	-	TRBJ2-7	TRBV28	CASSLGSSYEQYF	TGTGCCAGCAGTTTAGGTAGCTCCTACGAGCAGTACTTC
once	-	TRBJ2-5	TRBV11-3	CASSLHSPQETQYF	TGTGCCAGCAGCTTACACTCGCCCCAAGAGACCCAGTACTTC
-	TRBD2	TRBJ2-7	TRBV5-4	CASSFVGRGGREQYF	TGTGCCAGCAGTTTTGTCGGTCGGGGGGGCCGCGAGCAGTACTTC
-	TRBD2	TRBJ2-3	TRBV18	CASSPNGEGPDTQYF	TGTGCCAGCTCACCAAACGGGGAGGGACCAGATACGCAGTATTTT
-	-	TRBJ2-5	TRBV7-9	CASSLATEQETQYF	TGTGCCAGCAGCTTAGCGACGGAGCAAGAGACCCAGTACTTC
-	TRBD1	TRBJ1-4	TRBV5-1	CASSLQGGATNEKLFF	TGCGCCAGCAGCTTACAGGGGGGGGCAACTAATGAAAAACTGTTTTTT
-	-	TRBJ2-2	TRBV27	CASSLSGSQITGELFF	TGTGCCAGCAGTTTATCAGGGAGCCAGATCACCGGGGAGCTGTTTTTT
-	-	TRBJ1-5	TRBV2	CASMDSGIQPQHF	TGTGCCAGCATGGATTCGGGGATTCAGCCCCAGCATTTT
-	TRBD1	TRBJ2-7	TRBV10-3	CAISESGTGPYEQYF	TGTGCCATCAGTGAGAGCGGGACAGGGCCCTACGAGCAGTACTTC
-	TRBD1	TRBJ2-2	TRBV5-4	CASSYYRGTGELFF	TGTGCCAGCAGCTACTACAGGGGGACTGGGGAGCTGTTTTTT
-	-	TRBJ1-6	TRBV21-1	CASSPIPTVDNPDSPLHF	TGTGCCAGCAGCCCTATTCCTACGGTTGACAACCCTGATTCACCCCTCCACTTT
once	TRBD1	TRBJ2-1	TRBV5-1	CASSPDPTGGNEQFF	TGCGCCAGCAGCCCCGACCCGACAGGGGGCAATGAGCAGTTCTTC
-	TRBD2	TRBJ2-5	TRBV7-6	CASSLRVSGSGETQYF	TGTGCCAGCAGCCTCCGAGTTAGCGGGAGTGGAGAGACCCAGTACTTC
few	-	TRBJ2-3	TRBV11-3	CASSPRLLTDTQYF	TGTGCCAGCAGCCCTAGACTGCTCACAGATACGCAGTATTTT
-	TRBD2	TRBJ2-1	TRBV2	CASSLAAGAYNEQFF	TGTGCCAGCAGTCTAGCAGCGGGGGCCTACAATGAGCAGTTCTTC
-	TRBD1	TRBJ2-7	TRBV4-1	CASSQEPPGQGYEQYF	TGCGCCAGCAGCCAAGAACCTCCGGGACAGGGATACGAGCAGTACTTC
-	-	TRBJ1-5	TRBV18	CASSRTENQPQHF	TGTGCCAGCTCAAGGACAGAGAATCAGCCCCAGCATTTT
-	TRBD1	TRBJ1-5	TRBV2	CASSHRTGVSNQPQHF	TGTGCCAGCAGTCATCGGACAGGGGTTAGCAATCAGCCCCAGCATTTT
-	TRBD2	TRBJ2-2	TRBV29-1	CSVGAGGRKSGELFF	TGCAGCGTTGGGGCGGGCGGGAGGAAGTCCGGGGAGCTGTTTTTT
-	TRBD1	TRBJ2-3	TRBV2	CASSVGQAQDTQYF	TGTGCCAGCAGTGTTGGACAGGCCCAAGATACGCAGTATTTT
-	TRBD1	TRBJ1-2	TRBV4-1	CASSRADRADYGYTF	TGCGCCAGCAGCCGGGCGGACAGGGCTGACTATGGCTACACCTTC
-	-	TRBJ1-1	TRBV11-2	CASSLRGNTEAFF	TGTGCCAGCAGCTTAAGGGGAAACACTGAAGCTTTCTTT
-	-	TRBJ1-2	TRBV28	CASSFAGGYTF	TGTGCCAGCAGTTTCGCGGGTGGCTACACCTTC
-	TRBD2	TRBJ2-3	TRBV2	CASSEAGLAGVSSTDTQYF	TGTGCCAGCAGTGAAGCGGGACTAGCGGGGGTTTCCAGCACAGATACGCAGTATTTT
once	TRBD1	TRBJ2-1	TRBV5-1	CASSLPPTGENNEQFF	TGCGCCAGCAGCCTCCCCCCGACAGGGGAAAACAATGAGCAGTTCTTC
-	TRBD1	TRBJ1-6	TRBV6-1	CASSEWDGGQGSSPLHF	TGTGCCAGCAGTGAATGGGACGGGGGACAGGGGTCTTCACCCCTCCACTTT
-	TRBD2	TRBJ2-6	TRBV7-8	CASSLVGLHSGANVLTF	TGTGCCAGCAGCTTAGTGGGACTACACTCTGGGGCCAACGTCCTGACTTTC
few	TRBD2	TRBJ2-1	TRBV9	CASSDSGSGNEQFF	TGTGCCAGCAGCGATAGCGGGAGTGGCAATGAGCAGTTCTTC
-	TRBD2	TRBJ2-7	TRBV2	CASSVHLAGGPTYEQYF	TGTGCCAGCAGTGTTCATCTAGCGGGGGGCCCCACCTACGAGCAGTACTTC
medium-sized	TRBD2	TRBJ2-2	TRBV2	CASKEGLAGAGELFF	TGTGCCAGCAAAGAGGGACTAGCGGGAGCCGGGGAGCTGTTTTTT
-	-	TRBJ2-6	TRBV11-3	CASSYSAGANVLTF	TGTGCCAGCAGCTACTCCGCTGGGGCCAACGTCCTGACTTTC
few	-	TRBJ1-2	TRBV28	CASSFKRYGYTF	TGTGCCAGCAGTTTCAAGCGGTATGGCTACACCTTC
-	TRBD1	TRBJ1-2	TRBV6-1	CASSEGAGGYSYTF	TGTGCCAGCAGTGAAGGGGCAGGGGGTTATAGCTACACCTTC
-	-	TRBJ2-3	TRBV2	CASSGEHGDTQYF	TGTGCCAGCAGTGGGGAGCACGGGGATACGCAGTATTTT
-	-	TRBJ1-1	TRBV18	CASSPQGNTEAFF	TGTGCCAGCTCACCCCAGGGGAACACTGAAGCTTTCTTT
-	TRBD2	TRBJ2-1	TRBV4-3	CASSQIAGSSYNEQFF	TGCGCCAGCAGCCAAATAGCGGGGTCCTCCTACAATGAGCAGTTCTTC
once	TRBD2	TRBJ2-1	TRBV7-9	CAHEAGYEQFF	TGTGCACACGAAGCGGGGTACGAGCAGTTCTTC
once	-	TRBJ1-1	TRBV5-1	CASSLLYRDTEAFF	TGCGCCAGCAGCCTCTTATACAGGGATACTGAAGCTTTCTTT
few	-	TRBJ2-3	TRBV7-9	CASSPPTVGTQYF	TGTGCCAGCAGCCCTCCCACAGTAGGTACGCAGTATTTT
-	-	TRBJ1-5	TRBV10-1	CASSEPDRSNQPQHF	TGCGCCAGCAGTGAGCCCGACAGAAGCAATCAGCCCCAGCATTTT
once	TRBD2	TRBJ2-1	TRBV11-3	CASSSASGSSYNEQFF	TGTGCCAGCAGCTCCGCTAGCGGGAGCTCCTACAATGAGCAGTTCTTC